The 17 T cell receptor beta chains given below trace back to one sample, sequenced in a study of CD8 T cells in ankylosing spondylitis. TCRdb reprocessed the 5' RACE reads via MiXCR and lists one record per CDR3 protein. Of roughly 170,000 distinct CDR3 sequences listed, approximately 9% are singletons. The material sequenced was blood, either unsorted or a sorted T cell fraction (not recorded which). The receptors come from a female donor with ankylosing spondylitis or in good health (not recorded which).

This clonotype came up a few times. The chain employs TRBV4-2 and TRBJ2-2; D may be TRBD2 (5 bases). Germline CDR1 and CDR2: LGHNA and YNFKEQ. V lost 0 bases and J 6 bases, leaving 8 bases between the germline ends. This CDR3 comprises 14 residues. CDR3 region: CASSQENGAGELFF. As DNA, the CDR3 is TGTGCCAGCAGCCAAGAAAACGGGGCCGGGGAGCTGTTTTTT.

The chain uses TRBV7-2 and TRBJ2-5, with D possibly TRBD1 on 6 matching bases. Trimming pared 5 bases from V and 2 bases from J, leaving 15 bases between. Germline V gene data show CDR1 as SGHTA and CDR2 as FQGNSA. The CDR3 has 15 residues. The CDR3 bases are TGTGCCAGCAGCGCAGGGGTGGTGGAGCAAGAGACCCAGTACTTC. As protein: CASSAGVVEQETQYF.

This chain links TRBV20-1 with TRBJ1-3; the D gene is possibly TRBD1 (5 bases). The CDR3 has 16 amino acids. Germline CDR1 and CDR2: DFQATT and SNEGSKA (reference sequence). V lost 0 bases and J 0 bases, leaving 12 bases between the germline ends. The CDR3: CSAREPGRTSGNTIYF. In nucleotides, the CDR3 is TGCAGTGCTAGAGAGCCGGGACGGACCTCTGGAAACACCATATATTTT.

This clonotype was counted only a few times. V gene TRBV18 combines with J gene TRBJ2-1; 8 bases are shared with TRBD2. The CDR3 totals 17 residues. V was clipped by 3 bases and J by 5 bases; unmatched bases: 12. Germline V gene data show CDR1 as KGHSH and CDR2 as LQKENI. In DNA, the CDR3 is TGTGCCAGCTCACCTCCACCAACGGGAGGGTACCACAATGAGCAGTTCTTC. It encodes CASSPPPTGGYHNEQFF.

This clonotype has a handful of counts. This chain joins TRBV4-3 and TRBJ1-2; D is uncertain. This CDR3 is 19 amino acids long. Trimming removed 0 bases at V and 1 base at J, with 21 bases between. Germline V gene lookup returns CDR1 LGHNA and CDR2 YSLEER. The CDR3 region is CASSQDLGRGNNRNYGYTF. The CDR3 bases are TGCGCCAGCAGCCAAGATTTGGGGAGAGGGAACAACCGTAACTATGGCTACACCTTC.

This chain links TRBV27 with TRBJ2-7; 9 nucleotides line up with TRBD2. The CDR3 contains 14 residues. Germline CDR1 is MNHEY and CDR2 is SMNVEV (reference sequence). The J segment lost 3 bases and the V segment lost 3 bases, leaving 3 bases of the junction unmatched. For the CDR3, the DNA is TGTGCCAGCAGTTTTGGGACTAGCAGCTACGAGCAGTACTTC. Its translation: CASSFGTSSYEQYF.

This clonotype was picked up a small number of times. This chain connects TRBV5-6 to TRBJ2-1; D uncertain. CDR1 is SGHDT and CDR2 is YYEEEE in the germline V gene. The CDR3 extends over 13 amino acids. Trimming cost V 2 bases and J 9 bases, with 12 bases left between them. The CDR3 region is CASSFPSSLEQFF. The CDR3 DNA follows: TGTGCCAGCAGCTTCCCCAGTTCCCTTGAGCAGTTCTTC.

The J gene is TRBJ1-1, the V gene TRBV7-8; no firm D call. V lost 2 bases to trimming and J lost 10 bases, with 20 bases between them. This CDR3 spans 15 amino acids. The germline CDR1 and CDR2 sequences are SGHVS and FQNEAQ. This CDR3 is CASSLTANHPDGAFF. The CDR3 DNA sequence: TGTGCCAGCAGCTTAACAGCGAACCACCCTGATGGAGCTTTCTTT.

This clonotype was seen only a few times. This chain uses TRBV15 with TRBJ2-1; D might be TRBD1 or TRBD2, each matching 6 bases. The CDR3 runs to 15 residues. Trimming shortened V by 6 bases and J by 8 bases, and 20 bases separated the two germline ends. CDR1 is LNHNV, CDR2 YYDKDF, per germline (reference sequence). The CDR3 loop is CATSLGTWGRDEQFF. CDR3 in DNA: TGTGCCACCAGTCTCGGGACTTGGGGGCGGGATGAGCAGTTCTTC.

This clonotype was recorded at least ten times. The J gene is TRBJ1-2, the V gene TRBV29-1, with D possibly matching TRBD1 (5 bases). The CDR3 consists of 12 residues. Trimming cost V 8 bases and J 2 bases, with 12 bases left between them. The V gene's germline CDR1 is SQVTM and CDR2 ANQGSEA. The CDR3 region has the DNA TGCAGCAATCAGGGAGAGAACTATGGCTACACCTTC. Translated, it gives CSNQGENYGYTF.

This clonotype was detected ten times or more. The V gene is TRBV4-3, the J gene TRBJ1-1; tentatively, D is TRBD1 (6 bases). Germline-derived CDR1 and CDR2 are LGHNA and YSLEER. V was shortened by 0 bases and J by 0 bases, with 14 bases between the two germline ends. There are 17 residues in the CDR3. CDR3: CASSQDLTGRVNTEAFF. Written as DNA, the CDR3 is TGCGCCAGCAGCCAAGATCTAACAGGGCGGGTGAACACTGAAGCTTTCTTT.

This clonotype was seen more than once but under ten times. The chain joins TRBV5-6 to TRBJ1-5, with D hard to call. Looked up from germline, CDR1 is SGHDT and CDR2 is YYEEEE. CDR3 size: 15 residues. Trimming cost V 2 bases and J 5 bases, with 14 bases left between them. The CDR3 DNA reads TGTGCCAGCAGCTTTGGGTGGCAGAGCTATCAGCCCCAGCATTTT. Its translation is CASSFGWQSYQPQHF.

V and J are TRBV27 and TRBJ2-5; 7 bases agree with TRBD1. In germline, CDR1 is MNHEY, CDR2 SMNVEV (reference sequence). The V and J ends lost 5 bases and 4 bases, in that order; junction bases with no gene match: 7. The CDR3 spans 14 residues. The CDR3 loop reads CASSPTTGAETQYF. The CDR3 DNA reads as TGTGCCAGCAGTCCAACCACAGGGGCAGAGACCCAGTACTTC.

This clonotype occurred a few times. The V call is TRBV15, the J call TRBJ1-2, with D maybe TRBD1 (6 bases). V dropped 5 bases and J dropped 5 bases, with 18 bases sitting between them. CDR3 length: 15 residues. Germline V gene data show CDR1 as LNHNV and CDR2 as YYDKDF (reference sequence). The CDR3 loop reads CATSASDSSFYGYTF. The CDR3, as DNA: TGTGCCACCAGCGCTTCGGACAGCTCATTTTATGGCTACACCTTC.

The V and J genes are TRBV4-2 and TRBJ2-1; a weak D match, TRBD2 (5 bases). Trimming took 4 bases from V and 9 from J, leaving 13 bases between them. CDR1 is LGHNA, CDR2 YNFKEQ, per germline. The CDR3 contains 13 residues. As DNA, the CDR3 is TGTGCCAGCAGCCCCGGGATTCTCGGTGAGCAGTTCTTC. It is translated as CASSPGILGEQFF.

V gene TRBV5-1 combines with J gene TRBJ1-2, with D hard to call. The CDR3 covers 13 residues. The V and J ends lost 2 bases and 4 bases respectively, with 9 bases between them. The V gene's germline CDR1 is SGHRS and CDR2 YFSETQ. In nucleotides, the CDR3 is TGCGCCAGCAGCTTCGACACCCCCTATGGCTACACCTTC. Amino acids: CASSFDTPYGYTF.

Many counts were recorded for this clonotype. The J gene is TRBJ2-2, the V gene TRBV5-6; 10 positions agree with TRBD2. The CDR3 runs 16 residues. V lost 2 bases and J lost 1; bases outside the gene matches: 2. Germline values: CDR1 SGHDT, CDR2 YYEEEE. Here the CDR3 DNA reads TGTGCCAGCAGCTTTCTAGCGGGGGTGAACACCGGGGAGCTGTTTTTT. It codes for CASSFLAGVNTGELFF. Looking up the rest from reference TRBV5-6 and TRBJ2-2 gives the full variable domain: DAGVTQSPTHLIKTRGQQVTLRCSPKSGHDTVSWYQQALGQGPQFIFQYYEEEERQRGNFPDRFSGHQFPNYSSELNVNALLLGDSALYLCASSFLAGVNTGELFFGEGSRLTVL.